This T cell receptor (beta chain) was sequenced in a study of CD4 T cells in relation to SARS-CoV-2 and coronaviruses. Study-wide results and limits: Compared with monoreactive clones, crossreactive clones showed significantly weaker SARS-CoV-2 expansion. No crossreactivity against non-spike viral proteins was tested here. Each donor contributed either pre-pandemic or post-infection samples, not both. Culture-expanded clones reflect memory recall rather than primary priming during culture.

CD4+ T cells from unexposed donors were obtained before the COVID-19 pandemic (2011-2018). In regard to this clone: Antigen: not known.

Sequencing used immunoSEQ multiplex PCR; TCRdb keeps in-frame clones, though not all of them. This table has around 56,000 clones, around 86% appearing once. The CDR3 length is 14 residues. V gave up 3 bases and J gave up 6 bases, with 15 bases separating them. Germline CDR1 and CDR2: DFQATT and SNEGSKA (reference sequence). This clonotype was sampled from a human donor in good health. This sequence joins TRBV20-1 and TRBJ1-5; no definite D call. Sequencing used memory CD4+ T cells from PBMCs. CDR3: CSASLRTATQPQHF. The CDR3 DNA sequence: TGCAGTGCTAGTCTTCGGACGGCGACTCAGCCCCAGCATTTT.